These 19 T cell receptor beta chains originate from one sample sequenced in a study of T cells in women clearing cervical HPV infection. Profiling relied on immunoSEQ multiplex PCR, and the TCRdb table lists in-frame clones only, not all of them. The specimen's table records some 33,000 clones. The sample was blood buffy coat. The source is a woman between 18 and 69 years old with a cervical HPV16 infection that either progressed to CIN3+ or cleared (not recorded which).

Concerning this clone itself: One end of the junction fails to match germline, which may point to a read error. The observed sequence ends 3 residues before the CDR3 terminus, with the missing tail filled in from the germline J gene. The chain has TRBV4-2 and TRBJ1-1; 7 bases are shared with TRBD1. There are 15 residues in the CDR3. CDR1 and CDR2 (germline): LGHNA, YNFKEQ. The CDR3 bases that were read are TGCGCCAGCAGCCAAGACTACAGGGGATCCACTGAA. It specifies CASSQDYRGSTE. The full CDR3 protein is CASSQDYRGSTEAFF.

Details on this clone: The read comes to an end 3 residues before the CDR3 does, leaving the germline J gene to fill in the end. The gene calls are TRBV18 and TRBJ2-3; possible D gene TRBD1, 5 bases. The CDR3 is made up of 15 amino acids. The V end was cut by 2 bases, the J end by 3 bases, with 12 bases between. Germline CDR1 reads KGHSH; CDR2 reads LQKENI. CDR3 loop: CASSPGQGETDTQYF. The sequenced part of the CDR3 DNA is TGTGCCAGCTCACCAGGGCAGGGTGAGACAGATACG.

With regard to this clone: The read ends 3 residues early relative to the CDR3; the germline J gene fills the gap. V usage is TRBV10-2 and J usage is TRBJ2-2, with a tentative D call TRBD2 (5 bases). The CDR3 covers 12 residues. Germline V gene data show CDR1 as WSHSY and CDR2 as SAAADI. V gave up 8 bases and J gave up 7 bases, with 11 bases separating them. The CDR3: CASGLGSGELFF. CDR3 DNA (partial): TGCGCCAGCGGACTTGGGAGCGGGGAG.

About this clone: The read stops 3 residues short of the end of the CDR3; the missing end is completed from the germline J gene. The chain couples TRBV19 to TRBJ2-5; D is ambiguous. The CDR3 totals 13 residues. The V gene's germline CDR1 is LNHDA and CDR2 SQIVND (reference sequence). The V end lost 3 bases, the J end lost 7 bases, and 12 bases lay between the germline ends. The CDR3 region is CASSIAATGTQYF. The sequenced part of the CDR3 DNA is TGTGCCAGTAGTATTGCAGCAACGGGGACC. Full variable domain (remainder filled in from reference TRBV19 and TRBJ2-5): DGGITQSPKYLFRKEGQNVTLSCEQNLNHDAMYWYRQDPGQGLRLIYYSQIVNDFQKGDIAEGYSVSREKKESFPLTVTSAQKNPTAFYLCASSIAATGTQYFGPGTRLLVL.

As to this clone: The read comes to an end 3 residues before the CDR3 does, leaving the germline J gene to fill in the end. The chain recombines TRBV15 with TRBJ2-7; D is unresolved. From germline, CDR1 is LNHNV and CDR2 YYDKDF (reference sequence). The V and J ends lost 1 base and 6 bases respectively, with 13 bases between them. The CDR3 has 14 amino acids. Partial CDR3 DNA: TGTGCCACCAGCAGAGTTCCCGCGGCGAGCGAG. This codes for CATSRVPAASE. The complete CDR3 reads CATSRVPAASEQYF.

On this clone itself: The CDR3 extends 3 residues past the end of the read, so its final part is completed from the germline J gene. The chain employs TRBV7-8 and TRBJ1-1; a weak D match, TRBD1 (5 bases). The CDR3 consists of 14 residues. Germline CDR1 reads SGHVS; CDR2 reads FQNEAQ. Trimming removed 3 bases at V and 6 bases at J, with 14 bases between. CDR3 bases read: TGTGCCAGCAGCTTCGCAGGGTCTCGGGCTGAA. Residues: CASSFAGSRAE. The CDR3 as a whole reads CASSFAGSRAEAFF.

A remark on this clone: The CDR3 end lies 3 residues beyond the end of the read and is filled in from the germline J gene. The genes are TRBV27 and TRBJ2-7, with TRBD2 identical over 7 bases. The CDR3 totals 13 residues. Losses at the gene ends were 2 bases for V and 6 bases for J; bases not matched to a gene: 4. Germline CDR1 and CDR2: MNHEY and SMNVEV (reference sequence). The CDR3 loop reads CASSLGRGREQYF. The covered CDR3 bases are TGTGCCAGCAGTTTAGGGAGGGGTCGCGAG.

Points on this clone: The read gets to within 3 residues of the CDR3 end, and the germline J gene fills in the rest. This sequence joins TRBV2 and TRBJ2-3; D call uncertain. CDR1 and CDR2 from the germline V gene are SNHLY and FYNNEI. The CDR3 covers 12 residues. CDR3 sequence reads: CASSSFQETQYF. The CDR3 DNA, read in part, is TGTGCCAGCAGTTCCTTTCAGGAGACG. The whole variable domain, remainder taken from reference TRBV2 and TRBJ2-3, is EPEVTQTPSHQVTQMGQEVILRCVPISNHLYFYWYRQILGQKVEFLVSFYNNEISEKSEIFDDQFSVERPDGSNFTLKIRSTKLEDSAMYFCASSSFQETQYFGPGTRLTVL.

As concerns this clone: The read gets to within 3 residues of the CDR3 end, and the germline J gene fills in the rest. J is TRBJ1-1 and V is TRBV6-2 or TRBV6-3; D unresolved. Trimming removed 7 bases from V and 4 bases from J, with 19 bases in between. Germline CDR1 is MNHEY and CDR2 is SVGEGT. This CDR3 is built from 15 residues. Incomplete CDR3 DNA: TGTGCCAGCACCTCCGGCTTCAATCAGGCCACTGAA. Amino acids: CASTSGFNQATE. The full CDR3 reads CASTSGFNQATEAFF.

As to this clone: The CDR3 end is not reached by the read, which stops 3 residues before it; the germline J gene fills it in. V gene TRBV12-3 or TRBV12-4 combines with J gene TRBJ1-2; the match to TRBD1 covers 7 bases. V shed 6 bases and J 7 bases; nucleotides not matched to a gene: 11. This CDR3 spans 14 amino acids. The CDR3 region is CASSQTTGPGGYTF. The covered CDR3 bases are TGTGCCAGCAGCCAAACGACAGGGCCCGGTGGC.

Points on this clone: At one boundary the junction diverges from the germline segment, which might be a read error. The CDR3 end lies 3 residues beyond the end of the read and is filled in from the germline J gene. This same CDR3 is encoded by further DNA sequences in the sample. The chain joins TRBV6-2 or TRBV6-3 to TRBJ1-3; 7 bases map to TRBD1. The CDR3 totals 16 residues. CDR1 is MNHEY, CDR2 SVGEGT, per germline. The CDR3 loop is CASTKGAGSSGNTIYF. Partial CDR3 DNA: TGTGCCAGCACCAAGGGGGCCGGAAGCTCTGGAAACACA.

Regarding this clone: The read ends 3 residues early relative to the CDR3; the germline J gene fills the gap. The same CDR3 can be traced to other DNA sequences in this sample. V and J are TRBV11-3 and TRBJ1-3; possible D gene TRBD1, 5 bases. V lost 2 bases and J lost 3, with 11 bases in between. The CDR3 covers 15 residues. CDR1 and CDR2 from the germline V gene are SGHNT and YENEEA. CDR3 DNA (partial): TGTGCCAGCAGCTTATTAAGGGGAAGTGGAAACACC. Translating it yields CASSLLRGSGNT. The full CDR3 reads CASSLLRGSGNTIYF.

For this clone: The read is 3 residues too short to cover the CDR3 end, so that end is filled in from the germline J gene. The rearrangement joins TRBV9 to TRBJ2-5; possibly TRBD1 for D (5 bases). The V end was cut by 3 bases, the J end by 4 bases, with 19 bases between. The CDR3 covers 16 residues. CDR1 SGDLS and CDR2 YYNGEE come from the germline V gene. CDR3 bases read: TGTGCCAGCAGCGCGAGTCAGGGTTGGTTAGGAGAGACC. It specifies CASSASQGWLGET. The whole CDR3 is CASSASQGWLGETQYF.

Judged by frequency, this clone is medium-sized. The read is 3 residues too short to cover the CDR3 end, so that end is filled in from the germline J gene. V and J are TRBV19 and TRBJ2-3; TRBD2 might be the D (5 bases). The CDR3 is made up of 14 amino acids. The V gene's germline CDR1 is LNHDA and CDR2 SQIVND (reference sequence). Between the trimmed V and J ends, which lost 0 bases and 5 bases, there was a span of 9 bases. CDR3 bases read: TGTGCCAGTAGTATAGAGAGCGGTAGAGATACG. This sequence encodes CASSIESGRDT. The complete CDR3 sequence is CASSIESGRDTQYF. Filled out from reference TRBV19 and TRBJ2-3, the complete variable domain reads DGGITQSPKYLFRKEGQNVTLSCEQNLNHDAMYWYRQDPGQGLRLIYYSQIVNDFQKGDIAEGYSVSREKKESFPLTVTSAQKNPTAFYLCASSIESGRDTQYFGPGTRLTVL.

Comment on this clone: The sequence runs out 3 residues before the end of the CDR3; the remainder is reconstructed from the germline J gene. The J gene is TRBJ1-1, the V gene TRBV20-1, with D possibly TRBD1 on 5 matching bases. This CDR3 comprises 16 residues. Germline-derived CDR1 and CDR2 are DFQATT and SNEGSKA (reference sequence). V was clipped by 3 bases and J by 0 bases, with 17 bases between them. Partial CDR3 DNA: TGCAGTGCTAGTACAGGAATAATAGGGATGAACACTGAA. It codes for CSASTGIIGMNTE. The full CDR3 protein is CSASTGIIGMNTEAFF.

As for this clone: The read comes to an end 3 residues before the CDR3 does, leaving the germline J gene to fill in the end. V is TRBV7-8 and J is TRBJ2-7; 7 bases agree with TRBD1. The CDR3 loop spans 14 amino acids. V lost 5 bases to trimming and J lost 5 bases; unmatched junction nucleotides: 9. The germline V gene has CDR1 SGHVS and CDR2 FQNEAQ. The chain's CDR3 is CASSPPTGVNEQYF. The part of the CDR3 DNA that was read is TGTGCCAGCAGCCCGCCCACAGGGGTCAACGAG.

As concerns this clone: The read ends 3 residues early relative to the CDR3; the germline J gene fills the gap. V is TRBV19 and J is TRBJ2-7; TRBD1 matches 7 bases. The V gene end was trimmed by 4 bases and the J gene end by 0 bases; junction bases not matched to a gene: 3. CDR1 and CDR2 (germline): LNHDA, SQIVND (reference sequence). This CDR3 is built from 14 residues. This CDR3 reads CASSKTGHSYEQYF. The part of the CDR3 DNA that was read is TGTGCCAGTAGTAAGACAGGGCACTCCTACGAG.

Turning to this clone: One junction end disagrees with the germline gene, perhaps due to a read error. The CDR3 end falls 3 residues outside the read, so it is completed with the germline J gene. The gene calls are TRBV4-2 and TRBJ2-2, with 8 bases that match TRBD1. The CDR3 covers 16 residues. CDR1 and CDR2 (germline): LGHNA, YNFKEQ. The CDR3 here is CASSQDRTGKAGELFF. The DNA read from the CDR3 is TGCGCCAGCAGCCAAGATAGGACAGGGAAGGCCGGGGAG.

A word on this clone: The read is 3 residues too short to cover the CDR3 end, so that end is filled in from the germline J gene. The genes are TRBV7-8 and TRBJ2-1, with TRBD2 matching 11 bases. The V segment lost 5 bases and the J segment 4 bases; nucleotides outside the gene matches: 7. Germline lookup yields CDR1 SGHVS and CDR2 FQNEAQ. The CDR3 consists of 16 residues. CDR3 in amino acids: CASSPIAGGAYNEQFF. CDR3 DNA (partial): TGTGCCAGCAGCCCCATAGCGGGAGGGGCTTACAATGAG.